This T cell receptor beta chain was sequenced for a study of T cells in Graves' hyperthyroidism and ophthalmopathy. Hyperthyroidism patients were newly diagnosed, had disease duration under 2 months, and were aged 18 to 65 years. Uncontrolled infections, other autoimmune diseases, pregnancy or lactation led to exclusion of patients. This clonotype was seen repeatedly, ten times or more. TCR beta CDR3 region amplification was performed from RNA transcripts. Carried out on the TCR CDR3, a first-round RT-PCR used the HTBI primer set. A single record per CDR3 protein comes from TCRdb applying MiXCR to the multiplex PCR reads. The table records fewer than 650,000 distinct CDR3 sequences, 14% of them present only once. This TCR was recovered from a woman aged 35 to 49 with Graves' hyperthyroidism. Specimen: blood.

The CDR3 sequence: CASSGYMEPTDTQYF. The CDR3 bases are TGTGCCAGCAGCGGATACATGGAGCCCACAGATACGCAGTATTTT. The chain joins TRBV9 to TRBJ2-3; D uncertain. CDR1 and CDR2 (germline): SGDLS, YYNGEE. The CDR3 sequence is 15 residues long. V was cut by 3 bases and J by 2 bases, with 13 bases left in between.